This T cell receptor (beta chain) is from a study of shared clonotypes between healthy human individuals. Those who donated were healthy HIV-negative adults, with no recent acute infections or vaccinations reported. Germline CDR1 is SGHNT and CDR2 is YYREEE (reference sequence). V was pared by 2 bases and J by 2 bases, with 10 bases between. The CDR3 runs 14 residues. The method was immunoSEQ multiplex PCR; TCRdb's version includes in-frame clones alone and lacks a portion of them. The sample shows more than 1 million clones, approximately 78% of them seen only once. The TCR originated in a young man in good health. Some clones in this sample may be carry-over from other donors' samples. V and J are TRBV5-4 and TRBJ1-1; unclear D gene. Sample: memory CD4+ T cells from PBMCs. Sample subset: CD45RA-negative fraction. CDR3 in amino acids: CASSLGSHNTEAFF. For the CDR3, the DNA is TGTGCCAGCAGCTTAGGCAGCCATAACACTGAAGCTTTCTTT.